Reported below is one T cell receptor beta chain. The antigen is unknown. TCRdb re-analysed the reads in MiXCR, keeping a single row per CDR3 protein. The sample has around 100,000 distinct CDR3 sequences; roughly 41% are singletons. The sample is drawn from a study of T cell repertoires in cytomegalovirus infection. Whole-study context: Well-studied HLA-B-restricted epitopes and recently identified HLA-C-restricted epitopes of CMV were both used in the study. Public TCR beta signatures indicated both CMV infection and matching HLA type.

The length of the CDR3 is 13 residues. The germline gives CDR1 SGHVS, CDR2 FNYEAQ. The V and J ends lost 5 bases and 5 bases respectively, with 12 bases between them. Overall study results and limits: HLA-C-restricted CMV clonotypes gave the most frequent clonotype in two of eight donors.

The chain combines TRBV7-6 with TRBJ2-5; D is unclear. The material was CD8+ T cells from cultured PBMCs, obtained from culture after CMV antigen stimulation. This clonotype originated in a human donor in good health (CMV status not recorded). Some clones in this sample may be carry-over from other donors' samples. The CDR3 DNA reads TGTGCCAGCAGCATGGGCCCCGGGGAGACCCAGTACTTC. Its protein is CASSMGPGETQYF. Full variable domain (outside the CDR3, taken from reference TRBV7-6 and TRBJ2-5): GAGVSQSPRYKVTKRGQDVALRCDPISGHVSLYWYRQALGQGPEFLTYFNYEAQQDKSGLPNDRFSAERPEGSISTLTIQRTEQRDSAMYRCASSMGPGETQYFGPGTRLLVL.